These 9 T cell receptor beta chains originate from one sample sequenced in a study of Graves' ophthalmopathy and Graves' hyperthyroidism. TCR beta CDR3 regions were amplified from RNA transcripts. RT-PCR was first run with HTBI primers, then multiplex PCR in a second round. TCRdb ran MiXCR on the multiplex PCR reads and lists one entry per CDR3 protein. In the table there are 740,000 or so distinct CDR3 sequences, roughly two fifths of which are singletons. The sequencing sample was made of peripheral blood. These receptors all come from an adult man with Graves' ophthalmopathy.

The V gene is TRBV19, the J gene TRBJ2-2, with D perhaps matching TRBD1 (6 bases). CDR1 and CDR2 (germline): LNHDA, SQIVND (reference sequence). The CDR3 totals 16 residues. V was clipped by 7 bases and J by 5 bases, with 20 bases between them. The CDR3 DNA is TGTGCCAGTACCCAAATGGGGGCAACATGGACCGGGGAGCTGTTTTTT. This sequence encodes CASTQMGATWTGELFF.

The chain employs TRBV20-1 and TRBJ2-7; D not certain. V was shortened by 2 bases and J by 3 bases, with 17 bases between the two germline ends. Germline CDR1 is DFQATT and CDR2 is SNEGSKA (reference sequence). The CDR3 contains 15 residues. The CDR3 loop reads CSARLSRKLGYEQYF. The CDR3 coding sequence is TGCAGTGCTAGACTTTCGAGGAAGCTGGGCTACGAGCAGTACTTC.

The chain joins TRBV7-9 to TRBJ1-1; a weak D match, TRBD1 (6 bases). The CDR3 spans 15 residues. Germline lookup yields CDR1 SEHNR and CDR2 FQNEAQ (reference sequence). V lost 5 bases and J lost 4, with 17 bases in between. The CDR3 sequence is CASSEQGGASTEAFF. CDR3 bases: TGTGCCAGCAGCGAACAGGGCGGGGCGAGCACTGAAGCTTTCTTT.

This clonotype has more than one count but fewer than ten. The chain recombines TRBV4-3 with TRBJ1-6; D possibly corresponds to TRBD1 (6 bases). Germline CDR1 LGHNA, CDR2 YSLEER. The CDR3 is 16 amino acids. V gave up 4 bases and J gave up 6 bases, with 16 bases separating them. The CDR3 is CASSRAGDGLNSPLHF. The CDR3 bases are TGCGCCAGCAGCCGAGCAGGGGACGGACTTAATTCACCCCTCCACTTT.

This clonotype turned up a few times. The V and J genes are TRBV19 and TRBJ2-7; the match to TRBD1 covers 7 bases. The V gene end was trimmed by 5 bases and the J gene end by 0 bases; junction bases not matched to a gene: 7. This CDR3 has 15 residues. Germline-derived CDR1 and CDR2 are LNHDA and SQIVND (reference sequence). The chain's CDR3 is CASSFGTDISYEQYF. The CDR3 region has the DNA TGTGCCAGTAGTTTCGGGACAGACATCTCCTACGAGCAGTACTTC.

This clonotype occurred many times. V usage is TRBV2 and J usage is TRBJ1-4; D is undetermined. In germline, CDR1 is SNHLY, CDR2 FYNNEI. V lost 4 bases to trimming and J lost 3 bases, with 9 bases between them. This CDR3 contains 14 residues. CDR3 loop: CASSGGSANEKLFF. The CDR3 DNA follows: TGTGCCAGCAGTGGAGGGAGTGCTAATGAAAAACTGTTTTTT.

This clonotype was observed a handful of times. The chain has TRBV20-1 and TRBJ2-5; D is undetermined. The CDR3 length is 16 residues. Trimming removed 4 bases from V and 1 base from J, with 19 bases in between. Germline V lookup: CDR1 DFQATT, CDR2 SNEGSKA (reference sequence). The CDR3 region is CSAIERRRSRQETQYF. The CDR3 coding sequence is TGCAGTGCTATCGAACGCCGACGGTCGCGCCAAGAGACCCAGTACTTC.

This clonotype occurred once. One end of the junction does not line up with germline, which may come from a read error. V is TRBV5-1 and J is TRBJ1-1; D is uncertain. This CDR3 comprises 14 residues. Germline V lookup: CDR1 SGHRS, CDR2 YFSETQ. CDR3 region: CASSLAAGNTETFF. CDR3 coding DNA: TGCGCCAGCAGCTTGGCCGCCGGAAACACTGAAACTTTCTTT.

Comment on this clonotype: Just one base apart from a much larger clone, this may be a read error. The chain carries TRBV29-1 and TRBJ2-7, with 8 bases that match TRBD1. The V gene end was trimmed by 8 bases and the J gene end by 5 bases; junction bases not matched to a gene: 11. The V gene's germline CDR1 is SQVTM and CDR2 ANQGSEA. The CDR3 has 13 amino acids. The CDR3 loop is CSHLTGASDEQYF. CDR3 nucleotides: TGCAGCCACCTGACAGGGGCAAGCGACGAGCAGTACTTC.